The entry that follows covers one TCR beta chain sequence. Germline lookup yields CDR1 MNHEY and CDR2 SVGAGI. Unmatched junction bases numbered 5, after V lost 0 bases and J lost 4 bases. The CDR3 is 16 amino acids. The source of the sample is a study of blood T cell repertoires in COVID-19. Study-wide context: The United States, Italy and Spain were the sources of the acute and convalescent COVID-19 samples. Sources were T cells, B-cell-depleted T cells, or PBMCs; the material itself was cDNA or gDNA.

Per the original methods: Amplification of reference gene primers provided the estimated nucleated cell counts. Using immunoSEQ multiplex PCR, the repertoire was profiled, and TCRdb retains in-frame clones only, with some absent. The DNA was the basis for D and trimming; V, J and clone size are from that table. This sample has roughly 77,000 clones; 70% to 90% occur once, and the top ten carry roughly 4.4%. The sequenced sample consisted of peripheral blood. The sequence was collected from a man between 45 and 60 years old with active COVID-19. This rearrangement joins TRBV6-5 to TRBJ1-1, with 10 bases aligning to TRBD1. CDR3 sequence: CASSYSIRTGGTEAFF. The CDR3 nucleotides are TGTGCCAGCAGTTACTCTATCCGGACAGGGGGCACTGAAGCTTTCTTT.